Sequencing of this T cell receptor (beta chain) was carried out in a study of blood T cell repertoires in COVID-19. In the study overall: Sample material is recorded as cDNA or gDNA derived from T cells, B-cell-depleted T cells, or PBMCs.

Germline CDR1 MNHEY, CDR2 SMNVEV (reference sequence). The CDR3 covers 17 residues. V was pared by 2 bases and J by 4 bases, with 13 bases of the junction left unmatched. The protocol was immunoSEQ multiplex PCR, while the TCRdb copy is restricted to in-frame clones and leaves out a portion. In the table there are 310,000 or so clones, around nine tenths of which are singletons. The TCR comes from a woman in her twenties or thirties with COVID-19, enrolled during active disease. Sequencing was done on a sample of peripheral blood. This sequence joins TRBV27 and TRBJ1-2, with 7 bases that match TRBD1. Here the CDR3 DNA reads TGTGCCAGCAGTTTAGGACCCCCGGTCAGGGGGATCTATGGCTACACCTTC. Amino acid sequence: CASSLGPPVRGIYGYTF.